This T cell receptor beta chain was sequenced during a study of blood T cell repertoires in COVID-19. Some clones are missing from TCRdb's copy, which holds only in-frame ones; the method was immunoSEQ multiplex PCR. The repertoire holds 180,000 or so clones, with 82% as singletons. Cohort assignment relied on participant-reported clinical history. Each recovered donor of Cohort 3 presented with two negative PCRs, clearance, or symptom resolution. CDR3 size: 15 residues. Germline V CDR1 and CDR2: MNHEY, SMNVEV (reference sequence). The V and J ends lost 1 base and 5 bases respectively, with 14 bases between them.

This TCR came from a man aged 45-60 years who had recovered from COVID-19. The chain links TRBV27 to TRBJ1-2; TRBD1 is a possible D gene (6 bases). Source material: PBMCs or T cells enriched from blood (not recorded which). CDR3 DNA: TGTGCCAGCAGTTTATACGCAGGGGCCTCTTATGGCTACACCTTC. It specifies CASSLYAGASYGYTF.